Shown below are 27 T cell receptor beta chains from a single sample sequenced in a study of blood T cell repertoires in COVID-19. This table comes from immunoSEQ multiplex PCR, and its TCRdb copy is limited to in-frame clones, with some not included. The sample lists a few hundred thousand clones, 85% to 90% occurring once. Sequencing was done on a sample of PBMCs or T cells enriched from blood (not recorded which). These receptors were collected from a woman aged 18-29 years who had recovered from COVID-19.

The DNA of the CDR3 is TGTGCCAGCAGTGAAGAGGGGCCAAGCTCCTATAATTCACCCCTCCACTTT. As protein: CASSEEGPSSYNSPLHF. The chain is built from TRBV6-1 and TRBJ1-6, with a tentative D call TRBD1 (5 bases). Germline V CDR1 and CDR2: MNHNS, SASEGT. Trimming took off 1 base at V and 0 bases at J, with 10 bases between the two ends. CDR3 length: 17 amino acids.

The rearrangement links TRBV15 to TRBJ1-4; TRBD1 matches at 7 bases. Per germline, CDR1 LNHNV and CDR2 YYDKDF (reference sequence). The junction had 8 bases not matched to a gene; V was cut back by 5 bases and J by 5 bases. The CDR3 covers 15 residues. CDR3 amino acids: CATSWNRGENEKLFF. As DNA, the CDR3 is TGTGCCACCAGCTGGAACAGGGGAGAAAATGAAAAACTGTTTTTT.

The chain carries TRBV7-8 and TRBJ2-1; 12 bases fit TRBD2. V gave up 2 bases and J gave up 1 base; unmatched junction bases: 6. The V gene's germline CDR1 is SGHVS and CDR2 FQNEAQ. This CDR3 contains 18 residues. CDR3 protein: CASSLPSGGAVSYNEQFF. In DNA form, the CDR3 reads TGTGCCAGCAGCTTACCTAGCGGGGGGGCCGTTTCCTACAATGAGCAGTTCTTC.

This chain joins TRBV3-1 (or the pseudogene TRBV3-2) and TRBJ1-1, with D perhaps TRBD1 (6 bases). CDR1 and CDR2 from the germline V gene are LGHDT and YNNKEL (reference sequence). With 3 bases removed from V and 1 base from J, the gap between germline ends came to 9 bases. This CDR3 has 14 residues. The CDR3, as DNA: TGTGCCAGCAGCCATGGACAGACGAACACTGAAGCTTTCTTT. The encoded protein is CASSHGQTNTEAFF.

This chain joins TRBV6-5 and TRBJ2-5, with a possible D match to TRBD2 (5 bases). The germline V gene has CDR1 MNHEY and CDR2 SVGAGI. The V end was cut by 2 bases, the J end by 5 bases, with 12 bases between. The CDR3 sequence is 14 residues long. CDR3 DNA: TGTGCCAGCAGTTACGAGAGCAGGAGGGAGACCCAGTACTTC. Protein sequence: CASSYESRRETQYF.

Worth noting for this clone: Other nucleotide sequences from this sample produce the same CDR3. V and J are TRBV3-1 (or the pseudogene TRBV3-2) and TRBJ2-1; 7 nucleotides match TRBD2. This CDR3 has 15 amino acids. CDR1 and CDR2 (germline): LGHDT, YNNKEL (reference sequence). V dropped 0 bases and J dropped 2; count of bases not matched to a gene: 1. CDR3 residues: CASSQDGGAYNEQFF. Here the CDR3 DNA reads TGTGCCAGCAGCCAAGATGGGGGGGCCTACAATGAGCAGTTCTTC.

J is TRBJ1-1 and V is TRBV11-2; D might be TRBD1 (5 bases). Trimming cost V 0 bases and J 3 bases, with 14 bases left between them. The CDR3 is 16 amino acids. The germline V gene has CDR1 SGHAT and CDR2 FQNNGV. The CDR3 DNA reads as TGTGCCAGCAGCTTAGATCGGGAGGGGTTGGACACTGAAGCTTTCTTT. It specifies CASSLDREGLDTEAFF.

This chain links TRBV4-1 with TRBJ2-3, with a possible D match to TRBD2 (7 bases). Per germline, CDR1 MGHRA and CDR2 YSYEKL. V lost 4 bases and J 1 base, leaving 12 bases between the germline ends. CDR3 length: 15 residues. Written as DNA, the CDR3 is TGCGCCAGCAGCCTGGGGGGGCTTCGCACAGATACGCAGTATTTT. Encoded protein: CASSLGGLRTDTQYF.

The chain joins TRBV28 to TRBJ1-5; 8 nucleotides line up with TRBD1. V was clipped by 1 base and J by 4 bases; unmatched bases: 3. Germline assignment: CDR1 MDHEN and CDR2 SYDVKM. The CDR3 contains 15 residues. CDR3 sequence: CASSLSGGANQPQHF. The CDR3 DNA reads TGTGCCAGCAGTTTATCAGGGGGCGCGAATCAGCCCCAGCATTTT.

J is TRBJ1-1 and V is TRBV2, with 7 bases that match TRBD1. The V and J ends lost 4 bases and 4 bases, in that order; junction bases with no gene match: 9. CDR1 is SNHLY, CDR2 FYNNEI, per germline. The length of the CDR3 is 15 residues. The CDR3 is CASSGRRTGGTEAFF. CDR3 coding DNA: TGTGCCAGCAGTGGTCGTCGGACAGGAGGCACTGAAGCTTTCTTT.

V is TRBV28 and J is TRBJ1-1, with D perhaps TRBD1 (6 bases). The germline V gene encodes CDR1 MDHEN and CDR2 SYDVKM. The length of the CDR3 is 13 residues. V was trimmed by 6 bases and J by 3 bases, leaving 11 bases between them. The CDR3 loop reads CASRPTGYTEAFF. CDR3 nucleotide sequence: TGTGCCAGCAGACCCACAGGGTACACTGAAGCTTTCTTT.

CDR3 residues: CASSPAGTGRTGELFF. CDR3 nucleotides: TGTGCCAGCAGTCCTGCCGGGACAGGGAGAACCGGGGAGCTGTTTTTT. The chain uses TRBV7-8 and TRBJ2-2; 9 nucleotides align to TRBD1. This CDR3 is built from 16 residues. Losses at the gene ends were 6 bases for V and 5 bases for J; bases not matched to a gene: 10. Germline-derived CDR1 and CDR2 are SGHVS and FQNEAQ.

The V and J genes are TRBV7-3 and TRBJ2-4, with 7 positions matching TRBD2. Germline CDR1 reads SGHTA; CDR2 reads FQGTGA. V shed 4 bases, J shed 1 base, and the junction held 1 base outside the gene matches. This CDR3 has 14 amino acids. The chain's CDR3 is CASSSGGAKNIQYF. DNA for the CDR3: TGTGCCAGCAGCTCCGGGGGGGCCAAAAACATTCAGTACTTC.

The chain couples TRBV19 to TRBJ1-5; D may be TRBD1 (6 bases). The germline V gene has CDR1 LNHDA and CDR2 SQIVND (reference sequence). The CDR3 has 18 residues. With 3 bases removed from V and 0 bases from J, the gap between germline ends came to 18 bases. CDR3 bases: TGTGCCAGTAGTATCGGGACACGCCGAGGGGATAGCAATCAGCCCCAGCATTTT. Encoded protein: CASSIGTRRGDSNQPQHF.

The chain carries TRBV7-3 and TRBJ2-7; possible D gene TRBD2, 5 bases. Germline loops: CDR1 SGHTA, CDR2 FQGTGA. The V gene lost 4 bases and the J gene lost 1 base, with 14 bases spanning the gap. This CDR3 is 15 amino acids long. CDR3 DNA: TGTGCCAGCAGCTCAGGCCCGGGGATATCCTACGAGCAGTACTTC. This codes for CASSSGPGISYEQYF.

This clone was recorded many times. This chain uses TRBV10-3 with TRBJ2-2; TRBD1 matches at 8 bases. V lost 4 bases and J lost 3; bases outside the gene matches: 10. The CDR3 loop spans 17 amino acids. CDR1 is ENHRY, CDR2 SYGVKD, per germline. Written as DNA, the CDR3 is TGTGCCATCAGTGTTACGGCCGGGACAGGCGACACCGGGGAGCTGTTTTTT. Amino acid sequence: CAISVTAGTGDTGELFF.

The rearrangement joins TRBV19 to TRBJ2-5; the match to TRBD2 covers 9 bases. J lost 7 bases, V lost 5 bases, and 14 bases had no gene match. Germline CDR1 is LNHDA and CDR2 is SQIVND (reference sequence). The CDR3 runs 16 residues. For the CDR3, the DNA is TGTGCCAGTAGTGCGATCTTAGCGGGAGTCGGAGGGACCCAGTACTTC. Residues: CASSAILAGVGGTQYF. Together with reference TRBV19 and TRBJ2-5, the CDR3 gives the full variable domain: DGGITQSPKYLFRKEGQNVTLSCEQNLNHDAMYWYRQDPGQGLRLIYYSQIVNDFQKGDIAEGYSVSREKKESFPLTVTSAQKNPTAFYLCASSAILAGVGGTQYFGPGTRLLVL.

This clone turned up a few times. The chain carries TRBV5-4 and TRBJ2-7; D perhaps matches TRBD2 (6 bases). The CDR3 sequence is 16 residues long. CDR1 and CDR2 (germline): SGHNT, YYREEE (reference sequence). V was cut by 4 bases and J by 0 bases, with 17 bases left in between. In DNA form, the CDR3 reads TGTGCCAGCAGCGCGGAAATGCAGGGAGGCTCCTACGAGCAGTACTTC. This sequence encodes CASSAEMQGGSYEQYF.

The chain recombines TRBV7-8 with TRBJ1-1, with TRBD1 as a possible D gene (6 bases). Per germline, CDR1 SGHVS and CDR2 FQNEAQ. The ends were cut back, 5 bases at V and 0 bases at J, with 16 bases in the middle. The CDR3 is 16 amino acids. The CDR3: CASSPTGSWVNTEAFF. As DNA, the CDR3 is TGTGCCAGCAGCCCCACAGGGTCTTGGGTGAACACTGAAGCTTTCTTT.

The chain has TRBV6-5 and TRBJ2-1, with 7 positions matching TRBD2. The CDR3 is 15 amino acids. The germline CDR1 and CDR2 sequences are MNHEY and SVGAGI. V trimming: 5 bases; J trimming: 5 bases; junction bases outside the gene matches: 9. The CDR3 is CASSPREGIHNEQFF. CDR3 bases: TGTGCCAGCAGTCCCAGGGAGGGGATCCACAATGAGCAGTTCTTC.

V usage is TRBV19 and J usage is TRBJ1-5; the match to TRBD1 covers 9 bases. V dropped 4 bases and J dropped 9; count of bases not matched to a gene: 4. The germline CDR1 and CDR2 sequences are LNHDA and SQIVND (reference sequence). The CDR3 has 13 residues. The CDR3 region is CASSTGTGPPQHF. For the CDR3, the DNA is TGTGCCAGTAGTACTGGGACAGGGCCGCCCCAGCATTTT.

The chain combines TRBV7-9 with TRBJ1-2, with no clear D. The V end lost 5 bases, the J end lost 3 bases, and 16 bases lay between the germline ends. CDR1 is SEHNR and CDR2 is FQNEAQ in the germline V gene (reference sequence). This CDR3 region has 15 residues. As DNA, the CDR3 is TGTGCCAGCAGCACTAATGGTATAGAGTACTATGGCTACACCTTC. Translating it yields CASSTNGIEYYGYTF.

The chain employs TRBV19 and TRBJ1-1; 8 positions agree with TRBD1. This CDR3 is built from 17 residues. J was trimmed by 3 bases and V by 3 bases; bases with no gene match: 12. Germline CDR1 LNHDA, CDR2 SQIVND (reference sequence). In DNA form, the CDR3 reads TGTGCCAGTAGTATGTACGCAGGGGGCAGGGTGGACACTGAAGCTTTCTTT. It translates to CASSMYAGGRVDTEAFF.

V and J are TRBV7-2 and TRBJ1-2; D is possibly TRBD1 (5 bases). Germline V gene data show CDR1 as SGHTA and CDR2 as FQGNSA. The CDR3 spans 15 residues. The V gene lost 2 bases and the J gene lost 2 bases, with 12 bases spanning the gap. The CDR3 region has the DNA TGTGCCAGCAGCTTATCCGGGGGAATAAACTATGGCTACACCTTC. Translating it yields CASSLSGGINYGYTF.

This clone has at least ten counts. The chain recombines TRBV18 with TRBJ2-1; D gene uncertain. The germline V gene encodes CDR1 KGHSH and CDR2 LQKENI. Trimming cost V 1 base and J 7 bases, with 5 bases left between them. The CDR3 is 12 residues long. CDR3 residues: CASSPQENEQFF. In DNA form, the CDR3 reads TGTGCCAGCTCACCACAGGAGAATGAGCAGTTCTTC.

The rearrangement uses TRBV29-1 and TRBJ1-2; maybe TRBD1 (5 bases). This CDR3 spans 18 amino acids. Trimming cost V 0 bases and J 8 bases, with 28 bases left between them. Germline values: CDR1 SQVTM, CDR2 ANQGSEA. CDR3 sequence (DNA): TGCAGCGTTGAAGATCTCAAAGCAGGGCGGCCACCACGGCGGGGCTACACCTTC. Protein product: CSVEDLKAGRPPRRGYTF.

The V and J genes are TRBV4-2 and TRBJ2-7, with 8 bases aligning to TRBD2. The CDR3 is 15 residues long. In germline, CDR1 is LGHNA, CDR2 YNFKEQ. V lost 2 bases and J lost 2; bases outside the gene matches: 5. Written as DNA, the CDR3 is TGTGCCAGCAGCCAACCGACTAGCGATCCCTACGAGCAGTACTTC. Its translation: CASSQPTSDPYEQYF.